These 13 T cell receptor beta chains came from one sample sequenced in a study of blood T cell repertoires in COVID-19. Profiled with immunoSEQ multiplex PCR; TCRdb holds only in-frame clones, not every one. The data show some 250,000 clones, approximately 89% seen once. The specimen sequenced was PBMCs or T cells enriched from blood (not recorded which). Source of these receptors: a woman in her twenties or thirties with acute COVID-19.

The chain has TRBV5-4 and TRBJ2-3; TRBD2 matches 11 bases. Germline V gives CDR1 SGHNT, CDR2 YYREEE (reference sequence). The V and J ends lost 4 bases and 2 bases, in that order; junction bases with no gene match: 3. This CDR3 contains 15 residues. CDR3 sequence reads: CASSIAGGNTDTQYF. As DNA, the CDR3 is TGTGCCAGCAGCATAGCGGGGGGGAACACAGATACGCAGTATTTT.

The chain carries TRBV11-2 and TRBJ2-5; 7 bases fit TRBD1. With V trimmed by 5 bases and J by 3 bases, 9 bases remained unmatched. The CDR3 covers 15 residues. Germline CDR1 is SGHAT and CDR2 is FQNNGV. Written as DNA, the CDR3 is TGTGCCAGCAGCAGACAGCCGGGACAGAAAGAGACCCAGTACTTC. It translates to CASSRQPGQKETQYF.

The chain carries TRBV5-4 and TRBJ1-2; TRBD1 is a possible D gene (5 bases). This CDR3 contains 15 residues. Germline V gene lookup returns CDR1 SGHNT and CDR2 YYREEE (reference sequence). V gave up 4 bases and J gave up 0 bases, with 13 bases separating them. In DNA, the CDR3 is TGTGCCAGCAGCCCACGACGGACAACTAACTATGGCTACACCTTC. Encoded protein: CASSPRRTTNYGYTF.

The chain links TRBV10-3 to TRBJ2-3; D is perhaps TRBD2 (5 bases). The CDR3 is 16 amino acids. Between the trimmed V and J ends, which lost 10 bases and 0 bases, there was a span of 20 bases. Germline lookup yields CDR1 ENHRY and CDR2 SYGVKD. The CDR3 DNA reads TGTGCCACCCAGTCCGGGGTAGCCACTAGCACAGATACGCAGTATTTT. Translation: CATQSGVATSTDTQYF.

In its sample, this clone was seen once. The chain links TRBV2 to TRBJ1-4; unclear D gene. Deletions cut 7 bases from V and 6 bases from J, with 12 bases between. CDR1 is SNHLY and CDR2 is FYNNEI in the germline V gene. This CDR3 contains 13 residues. CDR3 in DNA: TGTGCCAGCACGGGGTCTGAGGATGAAAAACTGTTTTTT. It yields the protein CASTGSEDEKLFF. The complete variable domain, with remaining parts taken from reference TRBV2 and TRBJ1-4, reads EPEVTQTPSHQVTQMGQEVILRCVPISNHLYFYWYRQILGQKVEFLVSFYNNEISEKSEIFDDQFSVERPDGSNFTLKIRSTKLEDSAMYFCASTGSEDEKLFFGSGTQLSVL.

This clone occurred a few times. The rearrangement joins TRBV19 to TRBJ1-5; D not resolved. This CDR3 contains 15 residues. Trimming stripped 1 base from V and 4 bases from J, with 11 bases between. CDR1 and CDR2 from the germline V gene are LNHDA and SQIVND (reference sequence). As DNA, the CDR3 is TGTGCCAGTAGTATAGGAAGGGCGGGTAATCAGCCCCAGCATTTT. Translated: CASSIGRAGNQPQHF.

The chain recombines TRBV27 with TRBJ1-2; TRBD1 aligns across 9 bases. The V and J ends lost 5 bases and 5 bases, in that order; junction bases with no gene match: 6. CDR1 is MNHEY and CDR2 is SMNVEV in the germline V gene (reference sequence). This CDR3 region has 14 residues. The CDR3 spells CASSLGQGRYGYTF. The CDR3 coding sequence is TGTGCCAGCAGTCTCGGACAGGGGCGATATGGCTACACCTTC.

The sample holds one count of this clone. The rearrangement links TRBV7-9 to TRBJ2-5; D is ambiguous. V shed 2 bases and J shed 5 bases, with 15 bases lying between them. This CDR3 comprises 15 residues. CDR1 is SEHNR and CDR2 is FQNEAQ in the germline V gene (reference sequence). For the CDR3, the DNA is TGTGCCAGCAGCTTAAGGATCGGGTTAGAGGAGACCCAGTACTTC. It is translated as CASSLRIGLEETQYF. The entire variable domain, with the rest obtained from reference TRBV7-9 and TRBJ2-5, is as follows: DTGVSQNPRHKITKRGQNVTFRCDPISEHNRLYWYRQTLGQGPEFLTYFQNEAQLEKSRLLSDRFSAERPKGSFSTLEIQRTEQGDSAMYLCASSLRIGLEETQYFGPGTRLLVL.

The chain joins TRBV6-5 to TRBJ1-3; D might be TRBD1 (5 bases). The germline V gene has CDR1 MNHEY and CDR2 SVGAGI. The V gene lost 4 bases and the J gene lost 6 bases, with 13 bases spanning the gap. This CDR3 contains 14 residues. The CDR3 sequence: CASSLNRGENTIYF. For the CDR3, the DNA is TGTGCCAGCAGTTTAAATAGGGGCGAAAACACCATATATTTT.

This chain uses TRBV19 with TRBJ1-1, with D possibly being TRBD1 (5 bases). Germline CDR1 is LNHDA and CDR2 is SQIVND (reference sequence). The CDR3 extends over 15 amino acids. Trimming took 5 bases from V and 5 from J, leaving 18 bases between them. The CDR3 reads CASSGNRPLGTEAFF. The CDR3 DNA sequence: TGTGCCAGTAGTGGGAACAGGCCACTGGGGACTGAAGCTTTCTTT.

This chain links TRBV11-2 with TRBJ2-7; 8 bases map to TRBD1. Per germline, CDR1 SGHAT and CDR2 FQNNGV. Germline trimming cut 4 bases from V and 2 bases from J; bases unmatched to any gene: 7. CDR3 length: 15 residues. CDR3 nucleotides: TGTGCCAGCAGCTCTTACCGGGACAGGACCTACGAGCAGTACTTC. This codes for CASSSYRDRTYEQYF.

J is TRBJ1-4 and V is TRBV6-5; 7 nucleotides line up with TRBD1. The CDR3 extends over 15 amino acids. After removal of 2 bases from V and 8 bases from J, the junction contained 8 bases not matched to a gene. Germline lookup yields CDR1 MNHEY and CDR2 SVGAGI. CDR3 bases: TGTGCCAGCAGTTACAGACAGGGTCGGTCAGAAAAACTGTTTTTT. It is translated as CASSYRQGRSEKLFF.

The chain links TRBV11-3 to TRBJ2-3; no firm D call. Per germline, CDR1 SGHNT and CDR2 YENEEA. The CDR3 loop spans 14 amino acids. V lost 3 bases to trimming and J lost 4 bases, with 11 bases between them. Written as DNA, the CDR3 is TGTGCCAGCAGCTTGCGAGAACCCCCAGATACGCAGTATTTT. It specifies CASSLREPPDTQYF.